The clone carrying this T cell receptor beta chain was seen at least ten times. Time point: patch test 3, about 24 weeks after DPC sensitization. Treatment here: therapeutic diphenylcyclopropenone sensitization with weekly scalp DPC. Total RNA extraction was carried out from unfractionated whole blood. In TCRdb, the RACE reads were re-called with MiXCR into one record per CDR3 protein. The top ten hold roughly 2.5% of the sample, which has 40,000 or so distinct CDR3 sequences, 10% to 15% seen once. This sample stems from a study of human T cells and chemical hapten exposure. Overall study context: TCR yields per sample varied mostly from small pooled library volume differences.

Source: whole blood, taken in connection with sensitization to the hapten diphenylcyclopropenone (DPC). The clonotype comes from a woman aged 35 to 49 with alopecia areata. Some clones in this sample may be carry-over from other donors' samples.

CDR3 residues: CASSYSPNVRGGNEQFF. CDR3 nucleotide sequence: TGTGCCAGCAGTTACTCCCCCAATGTAAGGGGTGGAAATGAGCAGTTCTTC. This chain links TRBV6-5 with TRBJ2-1; tentative D call: TRBD1 (5 bases). CDR3 length: 17 amino acids. Trimming cost V 0 bases and J 7 bases, with 19 bases left between them. Germline V gene lookup returns CDR1 MNHEY and CDR2 SVGAGI.